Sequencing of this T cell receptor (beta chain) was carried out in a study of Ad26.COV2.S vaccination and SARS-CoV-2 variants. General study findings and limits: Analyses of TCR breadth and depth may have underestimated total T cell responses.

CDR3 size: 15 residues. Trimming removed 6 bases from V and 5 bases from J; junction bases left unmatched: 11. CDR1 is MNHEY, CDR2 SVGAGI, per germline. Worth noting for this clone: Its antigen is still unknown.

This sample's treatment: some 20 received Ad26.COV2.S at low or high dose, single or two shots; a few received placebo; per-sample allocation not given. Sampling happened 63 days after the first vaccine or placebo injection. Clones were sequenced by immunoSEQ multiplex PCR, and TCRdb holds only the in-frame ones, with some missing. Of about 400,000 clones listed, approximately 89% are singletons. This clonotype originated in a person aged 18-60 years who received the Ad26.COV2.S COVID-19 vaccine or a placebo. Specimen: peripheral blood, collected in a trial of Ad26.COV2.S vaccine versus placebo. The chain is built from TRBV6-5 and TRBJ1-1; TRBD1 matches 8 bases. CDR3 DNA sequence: TGTGCCAGCAGCCCCGGACAGGGTCTCGGGACTGAAGCTTTCTTT. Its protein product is CASSPGQGLGTEAFF.